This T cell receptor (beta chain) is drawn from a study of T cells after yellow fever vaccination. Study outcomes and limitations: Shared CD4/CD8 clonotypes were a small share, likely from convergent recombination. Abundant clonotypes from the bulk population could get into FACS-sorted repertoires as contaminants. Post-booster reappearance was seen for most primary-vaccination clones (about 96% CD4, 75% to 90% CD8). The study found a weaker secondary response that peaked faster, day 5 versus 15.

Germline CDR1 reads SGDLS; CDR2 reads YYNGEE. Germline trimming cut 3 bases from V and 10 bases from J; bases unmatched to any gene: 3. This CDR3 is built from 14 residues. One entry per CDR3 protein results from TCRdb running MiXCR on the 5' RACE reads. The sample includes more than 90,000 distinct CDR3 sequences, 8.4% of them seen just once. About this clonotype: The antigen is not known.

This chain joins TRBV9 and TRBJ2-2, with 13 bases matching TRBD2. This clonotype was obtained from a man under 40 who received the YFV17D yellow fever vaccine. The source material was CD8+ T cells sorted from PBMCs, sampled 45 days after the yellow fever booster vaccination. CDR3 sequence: CASSGTSGSEELFF. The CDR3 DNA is TGTGCCAGCAGCGGGACTAGCGGGAGCGAGGAGCTGTTTTTT.